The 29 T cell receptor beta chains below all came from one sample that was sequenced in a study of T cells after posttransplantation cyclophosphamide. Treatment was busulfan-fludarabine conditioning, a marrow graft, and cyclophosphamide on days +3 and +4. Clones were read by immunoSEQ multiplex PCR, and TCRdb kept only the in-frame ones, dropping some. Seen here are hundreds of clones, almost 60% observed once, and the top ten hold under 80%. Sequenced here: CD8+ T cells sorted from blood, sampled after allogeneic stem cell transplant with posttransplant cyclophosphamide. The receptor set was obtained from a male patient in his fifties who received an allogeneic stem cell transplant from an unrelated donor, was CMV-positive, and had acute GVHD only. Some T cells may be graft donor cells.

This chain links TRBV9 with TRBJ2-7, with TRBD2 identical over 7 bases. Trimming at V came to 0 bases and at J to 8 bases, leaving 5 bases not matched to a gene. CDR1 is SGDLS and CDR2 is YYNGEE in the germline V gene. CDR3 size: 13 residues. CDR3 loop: CASSVDSGEKQYF. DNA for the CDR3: TGTGCCAGCAGCGTAGACAGCGGGGAAAAGCAGTACTTC.

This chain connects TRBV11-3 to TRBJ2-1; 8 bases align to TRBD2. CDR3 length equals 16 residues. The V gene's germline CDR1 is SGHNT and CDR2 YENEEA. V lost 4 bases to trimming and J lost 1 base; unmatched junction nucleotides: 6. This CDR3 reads CASSSRSGGSYNEQFF. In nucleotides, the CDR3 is TGTGCCAGCAGCTCGCGGAGCGGGGGATCCTACAATGAGCAGTTCTTC.

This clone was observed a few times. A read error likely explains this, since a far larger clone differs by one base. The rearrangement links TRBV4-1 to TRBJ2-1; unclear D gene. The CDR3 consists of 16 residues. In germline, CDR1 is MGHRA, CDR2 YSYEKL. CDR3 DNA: TGCGCCAGCAGCCAAGAAGCACAGAGCTCCTCCAATGAGCAGTTCTTC. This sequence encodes CASSQEAQSSSNEQFF.

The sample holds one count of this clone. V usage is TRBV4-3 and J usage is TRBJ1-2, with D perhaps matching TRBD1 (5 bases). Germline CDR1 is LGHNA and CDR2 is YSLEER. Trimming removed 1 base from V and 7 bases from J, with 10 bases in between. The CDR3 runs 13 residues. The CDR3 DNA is TGCGCCAGCAGCCAAGCGCGGGGGGTTGGCTACACCTTC. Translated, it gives CASSQARGVGYTF.

CDR3 sequence reads: CASSPGTSYNEQFF. CDR3 coding DNA: TGTGCCAGCAGCCCGGGGACTTCCTACAATGAGCAGTTCTTC. V and J are TRBV7-3 and TRBJ2-1; perhaps TRBD2 as D (6 bases). The CDR3 length is 14 residues. Germline lookup yields CDR1 SGHTA and CDR2 FQGTGA. Trimming removed 5 bases from V and 1 base from J, with 9 bases in between.

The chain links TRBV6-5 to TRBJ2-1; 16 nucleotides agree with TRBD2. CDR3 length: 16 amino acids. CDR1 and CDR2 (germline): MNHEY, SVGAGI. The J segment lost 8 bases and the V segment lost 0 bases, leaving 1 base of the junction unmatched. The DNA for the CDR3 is TGTGCCAGCAGTTACTCGGGACTAGCGGGAGGGCATGAGCAGTTCTTC. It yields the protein CASSYSGLAGGHEQFF.

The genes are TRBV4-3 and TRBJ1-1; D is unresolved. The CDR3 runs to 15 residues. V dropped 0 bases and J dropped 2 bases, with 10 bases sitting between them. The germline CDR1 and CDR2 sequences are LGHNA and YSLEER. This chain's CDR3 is CASSQEYRGNTEAFF. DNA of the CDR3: TGCGCCAGCAGCCAAGAATATCGGGGAAACACTGAAGCTTTCTTT.

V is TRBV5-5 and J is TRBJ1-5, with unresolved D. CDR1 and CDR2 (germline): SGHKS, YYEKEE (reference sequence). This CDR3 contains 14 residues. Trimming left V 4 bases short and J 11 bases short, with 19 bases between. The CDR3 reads CASSRSGSPQAQHF. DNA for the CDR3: TGTGCCAGCAGCCGGAGCGGAAGCCCTCAAGCCCAGCATTTT.

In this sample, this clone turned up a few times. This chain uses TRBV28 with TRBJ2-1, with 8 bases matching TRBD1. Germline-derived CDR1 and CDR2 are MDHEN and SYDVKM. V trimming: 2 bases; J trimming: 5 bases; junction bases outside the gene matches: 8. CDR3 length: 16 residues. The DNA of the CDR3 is TGTGCCAGCAGTTTAATTCCAGGGGGCCCTAACAATGAGCAGTTCTTC. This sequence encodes CASSLIPGGPNNEQFF.

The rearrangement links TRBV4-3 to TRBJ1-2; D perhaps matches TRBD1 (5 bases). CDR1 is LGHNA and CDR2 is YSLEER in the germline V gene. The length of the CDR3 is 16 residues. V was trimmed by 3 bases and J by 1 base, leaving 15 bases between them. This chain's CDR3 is CASSHPGSGINYGYTF. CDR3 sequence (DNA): TGCGCCAGCAGCCACCCAGGGAGCGGGATTAACTATGGCTACACCTTC.

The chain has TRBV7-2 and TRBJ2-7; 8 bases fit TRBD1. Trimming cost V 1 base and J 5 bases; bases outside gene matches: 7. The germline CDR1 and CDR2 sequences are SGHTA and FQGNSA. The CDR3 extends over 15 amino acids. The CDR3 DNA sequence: TGTGCCAGCAGCTTAGACGGGACAGGCCATAACGAGCAGTACTTC. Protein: CASSLDGTGHNEQYF.

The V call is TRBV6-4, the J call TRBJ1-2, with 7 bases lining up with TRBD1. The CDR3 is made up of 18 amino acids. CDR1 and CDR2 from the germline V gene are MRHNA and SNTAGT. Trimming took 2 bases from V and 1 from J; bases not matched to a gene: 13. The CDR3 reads CASSDNYITGADNYGYTF. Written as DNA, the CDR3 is TGTGCCAGCAGTGACAATTACATAACAGGGGCGGATAACTATGGCTACACCTTC.

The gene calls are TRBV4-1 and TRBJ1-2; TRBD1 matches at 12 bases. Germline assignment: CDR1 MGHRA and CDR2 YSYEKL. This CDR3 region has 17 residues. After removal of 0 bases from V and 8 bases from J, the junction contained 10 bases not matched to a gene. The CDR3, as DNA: TGCGCCAGCAGCCAAGATTGGGGGACAGGGGGCGCGTCGGGCTACACCTTC. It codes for CASSQDWGTGGASGYTF.

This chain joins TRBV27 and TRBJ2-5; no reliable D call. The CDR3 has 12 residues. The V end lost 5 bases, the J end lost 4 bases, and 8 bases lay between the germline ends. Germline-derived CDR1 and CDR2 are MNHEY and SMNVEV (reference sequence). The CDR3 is CASSNGGETQYF. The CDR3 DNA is TGTGCCAGCAGTAACGGCGGAGAGACCCAGTACTTC.

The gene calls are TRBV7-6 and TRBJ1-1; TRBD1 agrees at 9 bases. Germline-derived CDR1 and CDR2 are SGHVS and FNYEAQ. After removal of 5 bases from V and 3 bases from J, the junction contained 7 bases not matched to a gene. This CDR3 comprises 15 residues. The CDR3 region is CASSPDRGVDTEAFF. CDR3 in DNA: TGTGCCAGCAGCCCCGACAGGGGGGTGGACACTGAAGCTTTCTTT.

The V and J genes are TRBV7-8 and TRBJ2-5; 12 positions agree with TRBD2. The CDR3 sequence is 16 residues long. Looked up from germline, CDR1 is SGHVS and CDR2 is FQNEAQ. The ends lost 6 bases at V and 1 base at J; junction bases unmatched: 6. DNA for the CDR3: TGTGCCAGCAGTCATGGGACTAGCGGGTTCCAAGAGACCCAGTACTTC. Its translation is CASSHGTSGFQETQYF.

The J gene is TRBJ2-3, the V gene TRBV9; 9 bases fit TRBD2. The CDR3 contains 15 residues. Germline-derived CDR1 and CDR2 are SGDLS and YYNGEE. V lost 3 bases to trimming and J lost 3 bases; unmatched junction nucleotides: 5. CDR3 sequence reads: CASSGSGSSTDTQYF. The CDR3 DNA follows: TGTGCCAGCAGCGGTAGCGGGAGTTCGACAGATACGCAGTATTTT.

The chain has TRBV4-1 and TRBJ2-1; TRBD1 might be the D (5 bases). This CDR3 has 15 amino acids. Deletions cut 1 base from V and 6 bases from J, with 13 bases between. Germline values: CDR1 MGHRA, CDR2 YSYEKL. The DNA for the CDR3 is TGCGCCAGCAGCCAAGGCCCCTGGCAGGGCAATGAGCAGTTCTTC. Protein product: CASSQGPWQGNEQFF.

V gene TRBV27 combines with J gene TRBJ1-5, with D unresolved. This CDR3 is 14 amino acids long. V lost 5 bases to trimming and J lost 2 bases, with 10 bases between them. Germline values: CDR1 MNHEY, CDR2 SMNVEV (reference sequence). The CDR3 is CASSLAYGNQPQHF. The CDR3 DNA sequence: TGTGCCAGCAGTCTCGCCTATGGCAATCAGCCCCAGCATTTT.

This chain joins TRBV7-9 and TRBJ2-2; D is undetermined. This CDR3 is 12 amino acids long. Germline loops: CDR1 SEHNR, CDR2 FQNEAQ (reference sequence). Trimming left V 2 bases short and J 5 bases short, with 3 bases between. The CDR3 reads CASSLSTGELFF. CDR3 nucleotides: TGTGCCAGCAGCTTATCTACCGGGGAGCTGTTTTTT.

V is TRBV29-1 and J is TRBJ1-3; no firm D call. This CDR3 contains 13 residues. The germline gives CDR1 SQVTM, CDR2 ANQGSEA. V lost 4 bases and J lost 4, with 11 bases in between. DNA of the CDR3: TGCAGCGTTGTCTGGGCAGGAGGAAACACCATATATTTT. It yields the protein CSVVWAGGNTIYF.

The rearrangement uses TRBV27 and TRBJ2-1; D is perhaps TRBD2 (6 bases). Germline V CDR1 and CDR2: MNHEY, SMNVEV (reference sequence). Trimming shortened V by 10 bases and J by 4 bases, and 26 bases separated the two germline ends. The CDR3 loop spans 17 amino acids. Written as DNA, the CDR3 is TGTGCCACCTCCTTAGGGGAGGAGGGATCGATATACAATGAGCAGTTCTTC. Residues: CATSLGEEGSIYNEQFF.

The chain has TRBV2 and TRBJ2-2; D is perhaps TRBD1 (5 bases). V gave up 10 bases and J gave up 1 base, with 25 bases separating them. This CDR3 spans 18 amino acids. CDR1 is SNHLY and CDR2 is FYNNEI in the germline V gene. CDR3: CANMVFGLGAVNTGELFF. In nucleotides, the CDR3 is TGTGCCAACATGGTCTTCGGGCTTGGGGCCGTGAACACCGGGGAGCTGTTTTTT.

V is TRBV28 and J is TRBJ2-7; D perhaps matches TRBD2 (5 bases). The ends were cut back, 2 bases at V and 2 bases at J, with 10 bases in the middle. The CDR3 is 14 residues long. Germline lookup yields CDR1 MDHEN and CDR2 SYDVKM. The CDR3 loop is CASSLEEGTYEQYF. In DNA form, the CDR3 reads TGTGCCAGCAGTTTAGAAGAGGGCACCTACGAGCAGTACTTC.

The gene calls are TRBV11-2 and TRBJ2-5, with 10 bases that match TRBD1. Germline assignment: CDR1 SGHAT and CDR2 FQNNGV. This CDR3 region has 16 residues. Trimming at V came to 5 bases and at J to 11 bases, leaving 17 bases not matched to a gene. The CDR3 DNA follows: TGTGCCAGCAGCCGACCTCAAAATGGGACAGGGGCCCAGCAGTACTTC. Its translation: CASSRPQNGTGAQQYF.

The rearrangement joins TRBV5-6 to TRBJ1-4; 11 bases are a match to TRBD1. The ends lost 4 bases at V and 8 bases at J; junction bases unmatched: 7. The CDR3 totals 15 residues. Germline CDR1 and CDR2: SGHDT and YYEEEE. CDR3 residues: CASSDWDRGGEKLFF. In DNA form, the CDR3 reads TGTGCCAGCAGCGATTGGGACAGGGGGGGCGAAAAACTGTTTTTT.

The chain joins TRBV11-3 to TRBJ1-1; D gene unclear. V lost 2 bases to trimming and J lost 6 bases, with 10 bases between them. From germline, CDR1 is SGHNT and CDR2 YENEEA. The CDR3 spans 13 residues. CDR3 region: CASSLPISAEAFF. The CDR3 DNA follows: TGTGCCAGCAGCTTACCGATTTCGGCTGAAGCTTTCTTT.

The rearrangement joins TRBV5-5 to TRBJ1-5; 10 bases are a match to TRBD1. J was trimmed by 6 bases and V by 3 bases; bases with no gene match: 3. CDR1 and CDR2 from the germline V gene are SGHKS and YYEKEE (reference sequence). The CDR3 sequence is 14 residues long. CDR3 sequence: CASSSTGGGQPQHF. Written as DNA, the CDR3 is TGTGCCAGCAGCTCGACAGGGGGCGGTCAGCCCCAGCATTTT.

This chain's CDR3 is CASSSLVTGELKSYTF. CDR3 bases: TGTGCCAGTAGCAGCCTAGTGACAGGGGAACTCAAAAGCTACACCTTC. This chain uses TRBV19 with TRBJ1-2, with 8 bases identical to TRBD1. V gave up 6 bases and J gave up 9 bases; unmatched junction bases: 18. The germline CDR1 and CDR2 sequences are LNHDA and SQIVND (reference sequence). This CDR3 has 16 amino acids.